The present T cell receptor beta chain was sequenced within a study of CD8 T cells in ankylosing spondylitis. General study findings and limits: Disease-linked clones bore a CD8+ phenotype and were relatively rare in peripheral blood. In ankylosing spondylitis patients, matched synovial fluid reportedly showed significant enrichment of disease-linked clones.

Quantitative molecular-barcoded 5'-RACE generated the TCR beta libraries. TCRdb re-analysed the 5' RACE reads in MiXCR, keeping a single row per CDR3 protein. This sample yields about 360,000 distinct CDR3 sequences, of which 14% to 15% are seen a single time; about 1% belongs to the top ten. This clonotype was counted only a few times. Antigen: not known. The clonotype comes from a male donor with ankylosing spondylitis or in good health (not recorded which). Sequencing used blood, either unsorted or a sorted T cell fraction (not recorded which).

The CDR3, as DNA: TGTGCCAGCAGCCTCGGACCGGTCCAAGAGACCCAGTACTTC. Encoded protein: CASSLGPVQETQYF. The J gene is TRBJ2-5, the V gene TRBV3-1; no definite D call. CDR1 is LGHDT, CDR2 YNNKEL, per germline (reference sequence). The CDR3 loop spans 14 amino acids. V lost 4 bases and J lost 1, with 10 bases in between.